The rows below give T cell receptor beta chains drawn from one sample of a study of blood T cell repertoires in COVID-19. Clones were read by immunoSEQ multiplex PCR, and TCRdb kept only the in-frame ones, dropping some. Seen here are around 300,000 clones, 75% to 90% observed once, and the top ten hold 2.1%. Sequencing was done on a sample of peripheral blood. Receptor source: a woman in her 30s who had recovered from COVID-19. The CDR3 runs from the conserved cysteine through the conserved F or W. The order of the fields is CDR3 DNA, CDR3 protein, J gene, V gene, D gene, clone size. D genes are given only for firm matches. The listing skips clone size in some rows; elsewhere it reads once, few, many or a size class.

TGTGCCAGTAGTTCCCAGGACACGGGAGGTTATGGCTACACCTTC,CASSSQDTGGYGYTF,TRBJ1-2,TRBV19,-,-
TGTGCCAGCAGCTGGAGGGCTGGGTTGACTGAAGCTTTCTTT,CASSWRAGLTEAFF,TRBJ1-1,TRBV5-8,-,-
TGTGCCAGCAGTGCGGCGAGCTCTGGAAACACCATATATTTT,CASSAASSGNTIYF,TRBJ1-3,TRBV28,-,-
TGTGCCAGTAGTACTATTGGACGGGGCTACGAGCAGTACTTC,CASSTIGRGYEQYF,TRBJ2-7,TRBV19,-,-
TGCGCCAGCAGCTATCCGGGGTCGACTAATGAAAAACTGTTTTTT,CASSYPGSTNEKLFF,TRBJ1-4,TRBV4-1,-,-
TGTGCCAGCTACATGCGGACAGGGGGCACCGGGGAGCTGTTTTTT,CASYMRTGGTGELFF,TRBJ2-2,TRBV18,TRBD1,-
TGTGCCAGCAGTCTCACAGACAACGAGCAGTACTTC,CASSLTDNEQYF,TRBJ2-7,TRBV2,-,-
TGTGCCAGCAGTCGACAGGACCTGGGGACTGAAGCTTTCTTT,CASSRQDLGTEAFF,TRBJ1-1,TRBV2,-,-
TGTGCCAGCAGCTCCCCCGGGACAGGCGACTACAATGAGCAGTTCTTC,CASSSPGTGDYNEQFF,TRBJ2-1,TRBV5-4,TRBD1,-
TGTGCCAGCAGCCCCTCCGGCGGCCAAACCCAAGAGACCCAGTACTTC,CASSPSGGQTQETQYF,TRBJ2-5,TRBV7-9,-,-
TGTGCCAGCAGCCAGATAAGGGACTCGCAGTATTTT,CASSQIRDSQYF,TRBJ2-3,TRBV28,-,once
TGTGCCAGCAGCCCGACTGGACAGCAGGACACCTTC,CASSPTGQQDTF,TRBJ1-2,TRBV5-5,-,-
TGTGCCAGCAGCCTACTAGCGCCAGATACGCAGTATTTT,CASSLLAPDTQYF,TRBJ2-3,TRBV7-2,TRBD2,-
TGTGCCAGCAGCCCCGGACAGGAAAATTCACCCCTCCACTTT,CASSPGQENSPLHF,TRBJ1-6,TRBV27,TRBD1,-
TGTGCCAGCAGCTTAGTAACTAGCGGGACCGTCGAGCAGTACTTC,CASSLVTSGTVEQYF,TRBJ2-7,TRBV7-2,TRBD2,-
TGCGCCAGCAGCTTGGTTCGCCTAGCGGGGGCCCCCTACAATGAGCAGTTCTTC,CASSLVRLAGAPYNEQFF,TRBJ2-1,TRBV5-1,TRBD2,-
TGTGCCAGCAGCCGTACGACTGTACAAGAGACCCAGTACTTC,CASSRTTVQETQYF,TRBJ2-5,TRBV4-2,-,-
TGTGCCAGCAGTTTCCCCGGACAGGGGGACACTGAAGCTTTCTTT,CASSFPGQGDTEAFF,TRBJ1-1,TRBV28,TRBD1,-
TGTGCCAGCAGTTTTGGAGGGGGCAACAATGAGCAGTTCTTC,CASSFGGGNNEQFF,TRBJ2-1,TRBV6-5,-,once
TGTGCCAGCAGCTTAAGACCCCAATTAACTAGCAGCGCGGATACGCAGTATTTT,CASSLRPQLTSSADTQYF,TRBJ2-3,TRBV7-2,-,-
TGTGCCAGCAGTGAGTCAGCGGGGAGGACCTACGAGCAGTACTTC,CASSESAGRTYEQYF,TRBJ2-7,TRBV6-1,TRBD2,-
TGTGCCAGCAGTTGGGACTCCTCGGGGGGGACCCAGTACTTC,CASSWDSSGGTQYF,TRBJ2-5,TRBV28,TRBD2,-
TGTGCCAGCACCCCGGGACAGGGGTCTACGGCCTTC,CASTPGQGSTAF,TRBJ1-2,TRBV12-3/TRBV12-4,TRBD1,once
TGTGCCAGTAGTATAAGGGGGAGCAATCAGCCCCAGCATTTT,CASSIRGSNQPQHF,TRBJ1-5,TRBV19,-,-
TGTGCCAGCAGCCAAGGAGCCGGCTACGAGCAGTACTTC,CASSQGAGYEQYF,TRBJ2-7,TRBV3-1/TRBV3-2,-,-
TGTGCCTGGGACCTTGGGTTGGGGCGAACTGAAGCTTTCTTT,CAWDLGLGRTEAFF,TRBJ1-1,TRBV30,-,once
TGTGCCAGCAGAAGAGGAGACATTCAGTACTTC,CASRRGDIQYF,TRBJ2-4,TRBV27,-,-
TGTGCCAGCAGCTTCCTCGGGTCTACTGGAAACACCATATATTTT,CASSFLGSTGNTIYF,TRBJ1-3,TRBV7-9,-,-
TGCGCCAGCAGCCAATCGGGACTAGGGCTAGCCAATGAGCAGTTCTTC,CASSQSGLGLANEQFF,TRBJ2-1,TRBV5-1,TRBD2,-
TGCGCCAGCAGCTTGGTAGACAATGAGGGCGAGCAGTACTTC,CASSLVDNEGEQYF,TRBJ2-7,TRBV5-1,-,few
TGTGCCAGCCGCCGTGAGAGGGAGGGGGAAAAACTGTTTTTT,CASRREREGEKLFF,TRBJ1-4,TRBV2,-,few
TGCGCCAGCAGTGAGGATTGGGGCCTAGACTACGAGCAGTACTTC,CASSEDWGLDYEQYF,TRBJ2-7,TRBV10-1,-,-
TGTGCCAGCGGACAGGGGAGCAATCAGCCCCAGCATTTT,CASGQGSNQPQHF,TRBJ1-5,TRBV19,TRBD1,-
TGTGCCAGCAGTATGACAGCTAGCACAGATACGCAGTATTTT,CASSMTASTDTQYF,TRBJ2-3,TRBV6-4,-,once
TGTGCCAGCAGTTACTCGAGGGACACGAGACTCTATGGCTACACCTTC,CASSYSRDTRLYGYTF,TRBJ1-2,TRBV6-5,-,-
TGCGCCAGCAGCCAAGACTGGCAGGGGAGCTATGGCTACACCTTC,CASSQDWQGSYGYTF,TRBJ1-2,TRBV4-3,-,-
TGTGCCAGCAGTGATCAGGGCACCGGGGAGCTGTTTTTT,CASSDQGTGELFF,TRBJ2-2,TRBV2,-,-